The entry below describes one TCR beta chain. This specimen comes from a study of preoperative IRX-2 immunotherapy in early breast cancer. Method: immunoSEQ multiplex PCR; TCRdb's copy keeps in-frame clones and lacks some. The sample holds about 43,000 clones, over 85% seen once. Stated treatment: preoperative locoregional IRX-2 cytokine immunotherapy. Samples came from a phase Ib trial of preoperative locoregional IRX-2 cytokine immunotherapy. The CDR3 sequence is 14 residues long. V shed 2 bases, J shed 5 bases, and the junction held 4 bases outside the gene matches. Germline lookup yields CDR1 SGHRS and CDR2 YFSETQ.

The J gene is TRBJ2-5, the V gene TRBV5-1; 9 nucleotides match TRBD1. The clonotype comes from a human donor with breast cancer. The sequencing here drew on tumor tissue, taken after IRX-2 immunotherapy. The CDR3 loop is CASSLQGAEETQYF. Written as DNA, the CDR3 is TGCGCCAGCAGCTTACAGGGGGCCGAGGAGACCCAGTACTTC. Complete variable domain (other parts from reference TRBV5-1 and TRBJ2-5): KAGVTQTPRYLIKTRGQQVTLSCSPISGHRSVSWYQQTPGQGLQFLFEYFSETQRNKGNFPGRFSGRQFSNSRSEMNVSTLELGDSALYLCASSLQGAEETQYFGPGTRLLVL.